The rows below give T cell receptor beta chains drawn from one sample of a study of control samples from healthy donors and cancer patients. Generated by immunoSEQ multiplex PCR, the TCRdb table keeps only in-frame clones and is missing some. This sample carries 170,000 or so clones, about 94% of them seen once, and the ten largest clones take about 8.5%. The sequenced sample consisted of blood. The receptors originated from a middle-aged woman in good health. Both conserved end residues are part of each CDR3. Fields, in order: clone size, J gene, V gene, D gene, CDR3 DNA, CDR3 protein. A D gene is named only where the DNA matches it firmly. Some rows have no size entry. The others give once, few or many, or a class for an expanded clone.

clone size: medium-sized; J gene: TRBJ2-5; V gene: TRBV29-1; D gene: -; CDR3 DNA: TGCAGCGTTCGGTTGCTTTCGGAGACCCAGTACTTC; CDR3 protein: CSVRLLSETQYF
clone size: -; J gene: TRBJ2-3; V gene: TRBV4-2; D gene: TRBD2; CDR3 DNA: TGTGCCAGCAGAGGAGCGGGGGGGCCGGAAGATACGCAGTATTTT; CDR3 protein: CASRGAGGPEDTQYF
clone size: -; J gene: TRBJ1-4; V gene: TRBV5-8; D gene: -; CDR3 DNA: TGTGCCAGCAACGATCAGGGATATGAAAAACTGTTTTTT; CDR3 protein: CASNDQGYEKLFF
clone size: -; J gene: TRBJ1-1; V gene: TRBV5-1; D gene: TRBD1; CDR3 DNA: TGCGCCAGCAGCTCGCTAACAGGGGGAGGTACTGAAGCTTTCTTT; CDR3 protein: CASSSLTGGGTEAFF
clone size: -; J gene: TRBJ1-2; V gene: TRBV27; D gene: -; CDR3 DNA: TGTGCCAGCAGTTTAAGATCAGGGCCTAACTATGGCTACACCTTC; CDR3 protein: CASSLRSGPNYGYTF
clone size: once; J gene: TRBJ2-4; V gene: TRBV9; D gene: -; CDR3 DNA: TGTGCCAGCAACGGGGGGCACGGCATTCAGTACTTC; CDR3 protein: CASNGGHGIQYF
clone size: -; J gene: TRBJ2-7; V gene: TRBV5-1; D gene: -; CDR3 DNA: TGCGCCAGCAGCATGGACTTAAACAACTACGAGCAGTACTTC; CDR3 protein: CASSMDLNNYEQYF
clone size: once; J gene: TRBJ2-5; V gene: TRBV3-1/TRBV3-2; D gene: -; CDR3 DNA: TGTGCCAGCAGCCCCGGGAATATCCAGGGAGGGACCCAGTACTTC; CDR3 protein: CASSPGNIQGGTQYF
clone size: -; J gene: TRBJ1-1; V gene: TRBV5-1; D gene: -; CDR3 DNA: TGCGCCAGCAGCTTGGAGGGGAAGAACACTGAAGCTTTCTTT; CDR3 protein: CASSLEGKNTEAFF
clone size: -; J gene: TRBJ2-5; V gene: TRBV7-2; D gene: -; CDR3 DNA: TGTGCCAGCAGCCGCCCAGGGCCGCAAGAGACCCAGTACTTC; CDR3 protein: CASSRPGPQETQYF
clone size: -; J gene: TRBJ2-4; V gene: TRBV6-1; D gene: TRBD1; CDR3 DNA: TGTGCCAGCATTCACCGGGACAGAGGGGAAAACATTCAGTACTTC; CDR3 protein: CASIHRDRGENIQYF
clone size: -; J gene: TRBJ2-2; V gene: TRBV11-3; D gene: -; CDR3 DNA: TGTGCCAGCAGCTTAGATCCAACCTGGTTGTTTTTT; CDR3 protein: CASSLDPTWLFF
clone size: -; J gene: TRBJ2-3; V gene: TRBV9; D gene: TRBD2; CDR3 DNA: TGTGCCAGCACACCTAGCGGGAGGGGTGGAGATACGCAGTATTTT; CDR3 protein: CASTPSGRGGDTQYF
clone size: -; J gene: TRBJ1-1; V gene: TRBV4-3; D gene: -; CDR3 DNA: TGCGCCAGCAGCCAAGGGACGTGGGCCCGAAACACTGAAGCTTTCTTT; CDR3 protein: CASSQGTWARNTEAFF
clone size: -; J gene: TRBJ1-2; V gene: TRBV9; D gene: -; CDR3 DNA: TGTGCCAGCAGCGTAGACGGACGGCACTATGGCTACACCTTC; CDR3 protein: CASSVDGRHYGYTF
clone size: -; J gene: TRBJ2-7; V gene: TRBV21-1; D gene: -; CDR3 DNA: TGTGCCAGCACCTCCAGACAGGGAATGGTATACGAGCAGTACTTC; CDR3 protein: CASTSRQGMVYEQYF
clone size: -; J gene: TRBJ2-1; V gene: TRBV30; D gene: TRBD1; CDR3 DNA: TGTGCCTGGAGGTCCGGGACAGGTTTAACGGGCTTTAATGAGCAGTTCTTC; CDR3 protein: CAWRSGTGLTGFNEQFF
clone size: -; J gene: TRBJ1-3; V gene: TRBV4-3; D gene: -; CDR3 DNA: TGCGCCAGCAGCCAAGATGGGGGGTTCTCTGGAAACACCATATATTTT; CDR3 protein: CASSQDGGFSGNTIYF
clone size: -; J gene: TRBJ2-5; V gene: TRBV10-3; D gene: TRBD1; CDR3 DNA: TGTGCCATCAGAGACCGGGACAGGGGGAAAGAGACCCAGTACTTC; CDR3 protein: CAIRDRDRGKETQYF
clone size: -; J gene: TRBJ1-1; V gene: TRBV5-4; D gene: -; CDR3 DNA: TGTGCCAGCAGCTTGGTTGGGCCAGTTCAGGTGGAAGCTTTCTTT; CDR3 protein: CASSLVGPVQVEAFF
clone size: -; J gene: TRBJ2-7; V gene: TRBV12-3/TRBV12-4; D gene: -; CDR3 DNA: TGTGCCAGCAGTCGACAACAGGGCTACGAGCAGTACTTC; CDR3 protein: CASSRQQGYEQYF
clone size: -; J gene: TRBJ2-5; V gene: TRBV7-2; D gene: TRBD1; CDR3 DNA: TGTGCCAGCAGCTTTACAGGGGGCTTGGAGACCCAGTACTTC; CDR3 protein: CASSFTGGLETQYF
clone size: -; J gene: TRBJ1-1; V gene: TRBV6-5; D gene: -; CDR3 DNA: TGTGCCAGCAGTACTTCCCACCATGAAGCTTTCTTT; CDR3 protein: CASSTSHHEAFF
clone size: -; J gene: TRBJ2-7; V gene: TRBV6-5; D gene: TRBD1; CDR3 DNA: TGTGCCAGCAGGAAGGGACAGGTCTACGAGCAGTACTTC; CDR3 protein: CASRKGQVYEQYF
clone size: -; J gene: TRBJ1-1; V gene: TRBV2; D gene: -; CDR3 DNA: TGTGCCAGCAGGACCGGGATACAGAACACTGAAGCTTTCTTT; CDR3 protein: CASRTGIQNTEAFF
clone size: -; J gene: TRBJ1-2; V gene: TRBV7-2; D gene: -; CDR3 DNA: TGTGCCAGCAGCTTAAACGGACAGAACTATGGCTACACCTTC; CDR3 protein: CASSLNGQNYGYTF
clone size: -; J gene: TRBJ1-2; V gene: TRBV28; D gene: -; CDR3 DNA: TGTGCCAGCAGCCTTAACTATGGCTACACCTTC; CDR3 protein: CASSLNYGYTF
clone size: -; J gene: TRBJ1-2; V gene: TRBV18; D gene: TRBD1; CDR3 DNA: TGTGCCAGCTCCCCAGGACAGGTGCCTGGCTACACCTTC; CDR3 protein: CASSPGQVPGYTF
clone size: -; J gene: TRBJ2-7; V gene: TRBV7-2; D gene: TRBD2; CDR3 DNA: TGTGCCAGCAGCTTGGCGCAGCTAGCGGGAGTCGAGCAGTACTTC; CDR3 protein: CASSLAQLAGVEQYF
clone size: -; J gene: TRBJ1-1; V gene: TRBV7-6; D gene: TRBD1; CDR3 DNA: TGTGCCAGCGCTACAGGGGCCGGACCATTGAACACTGAAGCTTTCTTT; CDR3 protein: CASATGAGPLNTEAFF
clone size: -; J gene: TRBJ1-1; V gene: TRBV19; D gene: -; CDR3 DNA: TGTGCCAGTAGTATCGGGGGGGCTGAAGCTTTCTTT; CDR3 protein: CASSIGGAEAFF
clone size: few; J gene: TRBJ1-5; V gene: TRBV4-3; D gene: -; CDR3 DNA: TGCGCCAGCAGCCAAGATTACAGGGTTAGGCAGCCCCAGCATTTT; CDR3 protein: CASSQDYRVRQPQHF
clone size: -; J gene: TRBJ1-2; V gene: TRBV7-9; D gene: -; CDR3 DNA: TGTGCCAGCAGCTTAGGAGTCGGCTATGGCTACACCTTC; CDR3 protein: CASSLGVGYGYTF
clone size: -; J gene: TRBJ2-1; V gene: TRBV7-6; D gene: -; CDR3 DNA: TGTGCCAGCAGCTTAGGGACTCACAATGAGCAGTTCTTC; CDR3 protein: CASSLGTHNEQFF
clone size: -; J gene: TRBJ2-7; V gene: TRBV2; D gene: -; CDR3 DNA: TGTGCCAGCAGTATCGGCTACGAGCAGTACTTC; CDR3 protein: CASSIGYEQYF
clone size: -; J gene: TRBJ1-6; V gene: TRBV4-1; D gene: TRBD1; CDR3 DNA: TGCGCCAGCAGCCCGGGACAGCTCGTTAATTCACCCCTCCACTTT; CDR3 protein: CASSPGQLVNSPLHF
clone size: -; J gene: TRBJ1-2; V gene: TRBV10-2; D gene: TRBD1; CDR3 DNA: TGCGCCAGCTATACAGGCTTCACAGGGGGCTTCTATGGCTACACCTTC; CDR3 protein: CASYTGFTGGFYGYTF
clone size: once; J gene: TRBJ2-2; V gene: TRBV4-3; D gene: TRBD2; CDR3 DNA: TGCGCCAGCAGCCAAGATTTCGCGGGGGGGCGGTGGGCCGGGGAGCTGTTTTTT; CDR3 protein: CASSQDFAGGRWAGELFF
clone size: -; J gene: TRBJ2-4; V gene: TRBV7-2; D gene: -; CDR3 DNA: TGTGCCAGCAGCACCCAGACTAGTTTGGCCAAAAACATTCAGTACTTC; CDR3 protein: CASSTQTSLAKNIQYF
clone size: -; J gene: TRBJ2-5; V gene: TRBV30; D gene: -; CDR3 DNA: TGTGCCTGGAGTGTAGGGGGAGTTGAGACCCAGTACTTC; CDR3 protein: CAWSVGGVETQYF
clone size: -; J gene: TRBJ1-2; V gene: TRBV19; D gene: TRBD1; CDR3 DNA: TGTGCCAGTGGGGGACAGGTTTCTAACTATGGCTACACCTTC; CDR3 protein: CASGGQVSNYGYTF
clone size: -; J gene: TRBJ2-3; V gene: TRBV9; D gene: -; CDR3 DNA: TGTGCCAGCAGCGCGGGGGTCAGCCACACAGATACGCAGTATTTT; CDR3 protein: CASSAGVSHTDTQYF
clone size: -; J gene: TRBJ1-3; V gene: TRBV14; D gene: -; CDR3 DNA: TGTGCCAGCAGCCAAAGTCTCTCTGGAAACACCATATATTTT; CDR3 protein: CASSQSLSGNTIYF
clone size: -; J gene: TRBJ2-7; V gene: TRBV19; D gene: TRBD1; CDR3 DNA: TGTGCCAGTAGTCCGCCGGGACAGGGTAAGCAGTACTTC; CDR3 protein: CASSPPGQGKQYF
clone size: -; J gene: TRBJ1-1; V gene: TRBV30; D gene: -; CDR3 DNA: TGTGCCTGGACCCGGCAAGGAACTGAAGCTTTCTTT; CDR3 protein: CAWTRQGTEAFF
clone size: -; J gene: TRBJ1-3; V gene: TRBV5-1; D gene: -; CDR3 DNA: TGCGCCAGCAGCCCCGAGAGCTCTGGAAACACCATATATTTT; CDR3 protein: CASSPESSGNTIYF
clone size: -; J gene: TRBJ2-7; V gene: TRBV2; D gene: TRBD2; CDR3 DNA: TGTGCCAGCAGTGCGCAGGGACTACCTATCTACGAGCAGTACTTC; CDR3 protein: CASSAQGLPIYEQYF
clone size: -; J gene: TRBJ2-1; V gene: TRBV9; D gene: -; CDR3 DNA: TGTGCCAGCAGCGTAGCCGGAAGCGGTGAGCAGTTCTTC; CDR3 protein: CASSVAGSGEQFF
clone size: -; J gene: TRBJ1-1; V gene: TRBV28; D gene: -; CDR3 DNA: TGTGCCAGCAGTTCTCTGGGGGTGGGCACTGAAGCTTTCTTT; CDR3 protein: CASSSLGVGTEAFF